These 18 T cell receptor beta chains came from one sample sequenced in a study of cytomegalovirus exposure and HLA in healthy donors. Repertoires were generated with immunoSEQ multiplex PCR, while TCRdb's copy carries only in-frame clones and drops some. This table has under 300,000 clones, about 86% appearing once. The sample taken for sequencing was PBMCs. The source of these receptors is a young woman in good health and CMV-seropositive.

CDR3 amino acids: CASSTHYEQYF. CDR3 sequence (DNA): TGTGCCAGTAGTACCCACTACGAGCAGTACTTC. The gene calls are TRBV19 and TRBJ2-7; no definite D call. The CDR3 has 11 amino acids. Trimming shortened V by 4 bases and J by 3 bases, and 4 bases separated the two germline ends. Germline lookup yields CDR1 LNHDA and CDR2 SQIVND (reference sequence). Complete variable domain (other parts from reference TRBV19 and TRBJ2-7): DGGITQSPKYLFRKEGQNVTLSCEQNLNHDAMYWYRQDPGQGLRLIYYSQIVNDFQKGDIAEGYSVSREKKESFPLTVTSAQKNPTAFYLCASSTHYEQYFGPGTRLTVT.

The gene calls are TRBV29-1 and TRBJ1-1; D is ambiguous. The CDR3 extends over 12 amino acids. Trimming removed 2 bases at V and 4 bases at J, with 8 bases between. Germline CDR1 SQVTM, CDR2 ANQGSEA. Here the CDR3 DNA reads TGCAGCGTTGAACAGATCTCCACTGAAGCTTTCTTT. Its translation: CSVEQISTEAFF.

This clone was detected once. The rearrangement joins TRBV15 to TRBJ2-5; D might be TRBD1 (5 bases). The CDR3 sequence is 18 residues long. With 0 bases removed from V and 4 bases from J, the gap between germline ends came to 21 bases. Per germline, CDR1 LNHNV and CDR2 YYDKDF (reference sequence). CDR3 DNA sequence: TGTGCCACCAGCAGAGATTGGTCGGGTAGGGGCCGGGCAGAGACCCAGTACTTC. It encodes CATSRDWSGRGRAETQYF.

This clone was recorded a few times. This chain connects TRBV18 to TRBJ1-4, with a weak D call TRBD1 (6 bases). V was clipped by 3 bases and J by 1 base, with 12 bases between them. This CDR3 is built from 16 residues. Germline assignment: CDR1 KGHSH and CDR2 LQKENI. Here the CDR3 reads CASSPQGYGTNEKLFF. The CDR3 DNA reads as TGTGCCAGCTCACCGCAGGGGTACGGAACTAATGAAAAACTGTTTTTT. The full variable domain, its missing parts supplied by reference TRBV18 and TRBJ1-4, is NAGVMQNPRHLVRRRGQEARLRCSPMKGHSHVYWYRQLPEEGLKFMVYLQKENIIDESGMPKERFSAEFPKEGPSILRIQQVVRGDSAAYFCASSPQGYGTNEKLFFGSGTQLSVL.

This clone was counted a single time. The CDR3 nucleotides are TGTGCCAGTCGAGGCCGGGACAGGGGGACAGATACGCAGTATTTT. Translation gives CASRGRDRGTDTQYF. The V gene is TRBV19, the J gene TRBJ2-3, with 11 bases lining up with TRBD1. CDR1 and CDR2 (germline): LNHDA, SQIVND (reference sequence). J lost 3 bases, V lost 8 bases, and 7 bases had no gene match. The CDR3 runs 15 residues. Full variable domain (remainder filled in from reference TRBV19 and TRBJ2-3): DGGITQSPKYLFRKEGQNVTLSCEQNLNHDAMYWYRQDPGQGLRLIYYSQIVNDFQKGDIAEGYSVSREKKESFPLTVTSAQKNPTAFYLCASRGRDRGTDTQYFGPGTRLTVL.

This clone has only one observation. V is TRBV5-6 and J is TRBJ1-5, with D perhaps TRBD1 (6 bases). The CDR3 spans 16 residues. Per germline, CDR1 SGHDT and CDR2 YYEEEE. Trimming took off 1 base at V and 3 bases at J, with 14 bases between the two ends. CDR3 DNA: TGTGCCAGCAGCTTGCGAGACAGGACAGTCAATCAGCCCCAGCATTTT. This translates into CASSLRDRTVNQPQHF.

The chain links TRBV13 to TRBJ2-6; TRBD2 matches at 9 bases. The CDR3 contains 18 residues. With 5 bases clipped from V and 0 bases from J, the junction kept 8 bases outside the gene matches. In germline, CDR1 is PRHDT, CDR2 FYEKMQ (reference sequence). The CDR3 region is CASSLRLAAHSGANVLTF. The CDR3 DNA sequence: TGTGCCAGCAGCCTGAGACTAGCGGCCCACTCTGGGGCCAACGTCCTGACTTTC.

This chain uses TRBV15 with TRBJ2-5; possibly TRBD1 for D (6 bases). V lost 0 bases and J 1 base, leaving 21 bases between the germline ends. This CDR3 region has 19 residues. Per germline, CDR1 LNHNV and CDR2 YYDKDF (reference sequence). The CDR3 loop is CATSRDYVRRTAFQETQYF. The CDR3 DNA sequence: TGTGCCACCAGCAGAGACTATGTTAGGAGGACAGCTTTCCAAGAGACCCAGTACTTC.

The CDR3 nucleotides read TGCAGCGTTGTCCTCCGAGACAGGGGTTCCGGGGAGCTGTTTTTT. It yields the protein CSVVLRDRGSGELFF. The V and J genes are TRBV29-1 and TRBJ2-2; TRBD1 matches 8 bases. V was pared by 4 bases and J by 6 bases, with 10 bases of the junction left unmatched. Germline CDR1 and CDR2: SQVTM and ANQGSEA. This CDR3 has 15 amino acids.

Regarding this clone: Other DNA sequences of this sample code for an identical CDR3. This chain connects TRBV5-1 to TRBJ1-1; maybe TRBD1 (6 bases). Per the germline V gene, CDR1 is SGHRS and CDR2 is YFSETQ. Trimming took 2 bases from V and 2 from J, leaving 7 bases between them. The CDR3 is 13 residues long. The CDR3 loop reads CASSLQGNTEAFF. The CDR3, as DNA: TGCGCCAGCAGCTTACAGGGTAACACTGAAGCTTTCTTT.

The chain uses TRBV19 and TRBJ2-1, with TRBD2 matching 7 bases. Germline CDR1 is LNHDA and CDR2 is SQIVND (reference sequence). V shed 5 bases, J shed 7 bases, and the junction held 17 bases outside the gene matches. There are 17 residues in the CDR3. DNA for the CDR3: TGTGCCAGTAGTCTCCCAGGTCGGCGGGAGCACGGGAATGAGCAGTTCTTC. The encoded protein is CASSLPGRREHGNEQFF. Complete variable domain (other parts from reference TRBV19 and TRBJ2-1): DGGITQSPKYLFRKEGQNVTLSCEQNLNHDAMYWYRQDPGQGLRLIYYSQIVNDFQKGDIAEGYSVSREKKESFPLTVTSAQKNPTAFYLCASSLPGRREHGNEQFFGPGTRLTVL.

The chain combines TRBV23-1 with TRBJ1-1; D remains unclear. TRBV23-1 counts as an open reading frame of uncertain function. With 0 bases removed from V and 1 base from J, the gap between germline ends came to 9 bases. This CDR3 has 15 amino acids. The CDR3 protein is CASSQSGSGNTEAFF. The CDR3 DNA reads TGCGCCAGCAGTCAATCGGGTTCAGGGAACACTGAAGCTTTCTTT.

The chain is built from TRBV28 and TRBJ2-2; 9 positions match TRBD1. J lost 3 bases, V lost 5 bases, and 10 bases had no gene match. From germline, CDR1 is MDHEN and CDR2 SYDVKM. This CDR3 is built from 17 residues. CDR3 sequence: CASSIDRGRADTGELFF. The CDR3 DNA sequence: TGTGCCAGCAGTATCGACAGGGGGAGGGCGGACACCGGGGAGCTGTTTTTT. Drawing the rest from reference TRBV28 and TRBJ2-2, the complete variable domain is DVKVTQSSRYLVKRTGEKVFLECVQDMDHENMFWYRQDPGLGLRLIYFSYDVKMKEKGDIPEGYSVSREKKERFSLILESASTNQTSMYLCASSIDRGRADTGELFFGEGSRLTVL.

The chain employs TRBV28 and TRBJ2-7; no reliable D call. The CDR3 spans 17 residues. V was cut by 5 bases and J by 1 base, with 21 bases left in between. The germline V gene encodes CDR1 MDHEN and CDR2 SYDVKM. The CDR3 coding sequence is TGTGCCAGCAGTCCCAAGGCAGGTTCATACATTTCCTACGAGCAGTACTTC. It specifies CASSPKAGSYISYEQYF.

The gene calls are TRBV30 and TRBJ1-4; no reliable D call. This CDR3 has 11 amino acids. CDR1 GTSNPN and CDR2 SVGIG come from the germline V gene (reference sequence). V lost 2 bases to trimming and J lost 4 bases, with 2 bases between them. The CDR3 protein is CAWSYNEKLFF. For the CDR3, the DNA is TGTGCCTGGAGTTATAATGAAAAACTGTTTTTT.

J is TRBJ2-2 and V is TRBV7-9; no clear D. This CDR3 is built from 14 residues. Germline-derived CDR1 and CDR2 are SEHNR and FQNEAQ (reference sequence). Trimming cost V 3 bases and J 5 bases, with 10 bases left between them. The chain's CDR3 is CASSLSRSTGELFF. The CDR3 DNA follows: TGTGCCAGCAGCTTGTCCCGGTCTACCGGGGAGCTGTTTTTT.

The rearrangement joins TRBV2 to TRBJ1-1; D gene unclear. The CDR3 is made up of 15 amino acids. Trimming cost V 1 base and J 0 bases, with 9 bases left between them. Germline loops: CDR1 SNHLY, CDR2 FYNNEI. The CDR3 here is CASSEGPGVNTEAFF. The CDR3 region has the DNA TGTGCCAGCAGTGAAGGCCCGGGAGTGAACACTGAAGCTTTCTTT.

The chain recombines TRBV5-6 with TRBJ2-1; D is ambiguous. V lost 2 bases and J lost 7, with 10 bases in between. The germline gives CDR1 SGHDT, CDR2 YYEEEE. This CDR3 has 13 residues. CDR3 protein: CASSFETPNEQFF. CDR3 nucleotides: TGTGCCAGCAGCTTTGAGACTCCTAATGAGCAGTTCTTC.